Sequencing of this T cell receptor beta chain was carried out in a study of cytomegalovirus exposure and HLA in healthy donors. Study as a whole: The same platform was used for the roughly 110 validation repertoires as for the 666 first-cohort repertoires, as reported in a later analysis.

Study-wide results and limits: Some TCR beta chains (around 180 of them) were listed as cytomegalovirus-associated. Reported performance of the classifier showed diagnosis of cytomegalovirus status with high specificity and sensitivity.

This clone was seen a single time. Its antigen is not known. Germline assignment: CDR1 SGHTA and CDR2 FQGNSA. With V trimmed by 6 bases and J by 7 bases, 12 bases remained unmatched. The CDR3 has 15 amino acids. The assay was immunoSEQ multiplex PCR, and TCRdb's table has in-frame clones only and misses some. Of about 110,000 clones listed, approximately 89% are singletons. This TCR was recovered from a woman in her late teens or twenties in good health and CMV-seronegative. The chain recombines TRBV7-2 with TRBJ2-1; 7 nucleotides match TRBD2. The sequencing sample was made of PBMCs. The CDR3 nucleotides read TGTGCCAGCAGAAGGTCCGCGGGAGTAGGGAATGAGCAGTTCTTC. Amino acids: CASRRSAGVGNEQFF.